This T cell receptor (beta chain) was recorded in a study of GPR56 and killer-like receptors on CD4 memory cells (dated by TCRdb to the late 2010s). About the study as a whole: According to the study's proposal, human CD4+ memory T-cell differentiation and cytokine production potential are marked by the progressive acquisition of KLRB1, KLRG1, GPR56 and then KLRF1. The healthy blood donors were described in the study as age-matched to the liver disease patients, whose median age was 68 years. The research as a whole found: Diversity and similarity analyses were restricted to the 100 most expanded clones per population rather than full repertoires. Clonal frequency was low in the marker-negative population and increased progressively along the proposed pathway, with TCRbeta diversity decreasing accordingly. Overlap of TCR repertoires was especially pronounced between late populations 4 and 5, and partly extended to population 3. The clones that dominated late populations 4 and 5 were also present in early populations 1 and 2, and the authors interpreted this finding as evidence for linear differentiation.

Before TCRbeta sequencing, fluorescence-activated cell sorting was used to enrich five KLR/GPR56-defined CD4+ populations. To test whether memory differentiation follows a linear pathway, the researchers sequenced TCRbeta repertoires from five CD4+ T-cell subsets, each defined by expression of KLRB1, KLRG1, GPR56 and KLRF1. TCR-sequenced cells came from peripheral blood of healthy control individuals, reported as five donors in the TCRbeta analysis figure. The researchers collected heparinized peripheral blood and processed every sample within one hour of retrieval. To isolate peripheral blood mononuclear cells, blood was diluted 1:2 in PBS and put through Biocoll density gradient centrifugation at room temperature. Before flow sorting, CD4+ T cells were enriched from freshly isolated PBMCs by magnetic sorting with anti-CD4 MicroBeads. A BD FACSAria II was used to sort CD4+ T cells enriched from PBMCs of healthy donors according to marker expression. Surface staining used anti-KLRB1 clone 191B8, anti-KLRF1 clone 4A4.D10 and anti-KLRG1 clone REA261 antibodies from Miltenyi Biotec.

The germline V gene sets CDR1 to MGHRA and CDR2 to YSYEKL. The CDR3, cysteine through phenylalanine, is 16 amino acids long. There is no recorded DNA. Comment on this clonotype: Its cognate antigen has yet to be identified.

The listed sequencing device is Illumina HiSeq 2500. For construction of sequencing libraries, the recombined TCRbeta locus was amplified according to a previously published PCR protocol. The original methods were these. Reads whose average quality score was below 30 were removed, and the reads that remained were processed with IMSEQ. Each clonotype was defined by Vbeta gene, Jbeta gene and CDR3 amino acid sequence. To quantify how much the repertoires of different populations overlapped, the Morisita-Horn index was computed on the top 100 expanded clones. Renyi diversity profiles calculated on the top 100 expanded clones were used to evaluate clonal diversity. TCRdb reprocessed the reads, reporting each CDR3 protein sequence once and no DNA. None of the V and J calls come from the authors' own analysis; TCRdb made them. The sample table on file contains about 2,300 distinct CDR3 sequences. Approximately 4.1% of the sample is in the top ten clones.

The V gene is TRBV4-1 and the J gene is TRBJ2-3; TCRdb indicates TRBD2, and absent DNA this call remains unverified. The sample was memory CD4+ T cells from blood. The clonotype comes from a human donor in good health. CDR3 reads: CASSSFGAGSTDTQYF.